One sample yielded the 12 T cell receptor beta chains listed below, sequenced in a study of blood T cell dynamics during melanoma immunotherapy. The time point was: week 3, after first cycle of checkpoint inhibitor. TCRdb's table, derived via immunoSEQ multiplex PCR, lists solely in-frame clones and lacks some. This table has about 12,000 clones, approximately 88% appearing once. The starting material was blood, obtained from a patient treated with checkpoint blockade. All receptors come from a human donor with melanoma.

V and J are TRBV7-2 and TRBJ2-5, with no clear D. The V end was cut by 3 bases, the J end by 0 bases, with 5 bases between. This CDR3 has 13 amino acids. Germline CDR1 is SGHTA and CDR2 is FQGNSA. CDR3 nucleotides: TGTGCCAGCAGCTTGACCCACCAAGAGACCCAGTACTTC. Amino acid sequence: CASSLTHQETQYF.

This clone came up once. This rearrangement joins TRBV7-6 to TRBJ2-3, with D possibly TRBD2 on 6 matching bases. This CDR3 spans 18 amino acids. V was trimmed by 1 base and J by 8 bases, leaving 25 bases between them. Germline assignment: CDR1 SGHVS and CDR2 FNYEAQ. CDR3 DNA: TGTGCCAGCAGCTTAGGTTTAGCGGCCCCCCTAGGATCGCGTACGCAGTATTTT. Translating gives CASSLGLAAPLGSRTQYF.

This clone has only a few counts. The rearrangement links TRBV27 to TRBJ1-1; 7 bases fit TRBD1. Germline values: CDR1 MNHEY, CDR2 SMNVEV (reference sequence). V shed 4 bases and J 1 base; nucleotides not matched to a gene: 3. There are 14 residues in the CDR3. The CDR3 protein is CASSWDRRNTEAFF. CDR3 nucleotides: TGTGCCAGCAGTTGGGACAGAAGGAACACTGAAGCTTTCTTT.

The CDR3 DNA follows: TGCGCCAGCACCCAGGGGTCCCTGCTTAACTATGGCTACACCTTC. Amino acid sequence: CASTQGSLLNYGYTF. This chain joins TRBV5-1 and TRBJ1-2; D possibly corresponds to TRBD1 (6 bases). Germline CDR1 reads SGHRS; CDR2 reads YFSETQ. This CDR3 has 15 residues. Trimming stripped 6 bases from V and 1 base from J, with 16 bases between.

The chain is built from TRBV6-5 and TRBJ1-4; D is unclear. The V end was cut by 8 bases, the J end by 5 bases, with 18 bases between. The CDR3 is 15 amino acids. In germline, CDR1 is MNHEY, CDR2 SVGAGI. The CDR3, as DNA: TGTGCCAGCGCAACGGAAGGGCTGAGAAATGAAAAACTGTTTTTT. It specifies CASATEGLRNEKLFF.

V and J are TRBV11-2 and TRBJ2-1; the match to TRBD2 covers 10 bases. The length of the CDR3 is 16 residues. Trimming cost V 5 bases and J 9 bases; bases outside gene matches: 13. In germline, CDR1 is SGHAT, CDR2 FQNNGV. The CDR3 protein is CASSPSTSGFLGEQFF. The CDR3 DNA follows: TGTGCCAGCAGCCCTTCGACTAGCGGGTTTCTTGGTGAGCAGTTCTTC.

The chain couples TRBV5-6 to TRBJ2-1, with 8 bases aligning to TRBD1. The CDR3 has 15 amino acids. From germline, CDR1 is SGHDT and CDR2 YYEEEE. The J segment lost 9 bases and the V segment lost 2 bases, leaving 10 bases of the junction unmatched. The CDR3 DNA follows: TGTGCCAGCAGCTTCAGGGGGCTCCCGAGGAGTGAGCAGTTCTTC. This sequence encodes CASSFRGLPRSEQFF.

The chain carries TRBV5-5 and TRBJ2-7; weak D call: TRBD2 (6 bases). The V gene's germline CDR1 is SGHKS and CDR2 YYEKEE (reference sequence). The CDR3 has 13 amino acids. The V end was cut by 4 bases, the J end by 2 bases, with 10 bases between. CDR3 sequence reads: CASSLALTYEQYF. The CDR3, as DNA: TGTGCCAGCAGCCTAGCGCTGACCTACGAGCAGTACTTC. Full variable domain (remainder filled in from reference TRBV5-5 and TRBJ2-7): DAGVTQSPTHLIKTRGQQVTLRCSPISGHKSVSWYQQVLGQGPQFIFQYYEKEERGRGNFPDRFSARQFPNYSSELNVNALLLGDSALYLCASSLALTYEQYFGPGTRLTVT.

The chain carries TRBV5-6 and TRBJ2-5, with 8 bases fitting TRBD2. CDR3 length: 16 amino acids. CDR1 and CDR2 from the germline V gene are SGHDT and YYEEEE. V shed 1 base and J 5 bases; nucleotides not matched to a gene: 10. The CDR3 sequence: CASSLRGVAGSETQYF. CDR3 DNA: TGTGCCAGCAGCTTGCGGGGGGTAGCGGGATCTGAGACCCAGTACTTC. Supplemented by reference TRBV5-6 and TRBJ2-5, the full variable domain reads DAGVTQSPTHLIKTRGQQVTLRCSPKSGHDTVSWYQQALGQGPQFIFQYYEEEERQRGNFPDRFSGHQFPNYSSELNVNALLLGDSALYLCASSLRGVAGSETQYFGPGTRLLVL.

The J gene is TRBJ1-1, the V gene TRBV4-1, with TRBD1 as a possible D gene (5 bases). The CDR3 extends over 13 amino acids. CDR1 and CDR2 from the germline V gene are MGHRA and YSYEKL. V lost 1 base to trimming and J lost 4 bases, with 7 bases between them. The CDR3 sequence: CASSQAGTTEAFF. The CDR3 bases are TGCGCCAGCAGCCAAGCAGGGACCACTGAAGCTTTCTTT.

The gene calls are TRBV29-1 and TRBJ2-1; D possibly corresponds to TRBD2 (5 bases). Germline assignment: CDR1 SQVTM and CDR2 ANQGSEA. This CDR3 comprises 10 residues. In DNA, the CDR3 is TGCGTAGGAGGCAGCAATGAGCAGTTCTTC. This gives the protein CVGGSNEQFF.

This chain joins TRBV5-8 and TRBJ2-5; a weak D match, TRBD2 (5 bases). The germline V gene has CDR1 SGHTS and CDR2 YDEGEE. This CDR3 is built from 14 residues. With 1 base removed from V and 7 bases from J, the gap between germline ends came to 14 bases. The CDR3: CASSLSPIGGTQYF. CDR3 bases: TGTGCCAGCAGCTTGTCGCCCATTGGAGGGACCCAGTACTTC.